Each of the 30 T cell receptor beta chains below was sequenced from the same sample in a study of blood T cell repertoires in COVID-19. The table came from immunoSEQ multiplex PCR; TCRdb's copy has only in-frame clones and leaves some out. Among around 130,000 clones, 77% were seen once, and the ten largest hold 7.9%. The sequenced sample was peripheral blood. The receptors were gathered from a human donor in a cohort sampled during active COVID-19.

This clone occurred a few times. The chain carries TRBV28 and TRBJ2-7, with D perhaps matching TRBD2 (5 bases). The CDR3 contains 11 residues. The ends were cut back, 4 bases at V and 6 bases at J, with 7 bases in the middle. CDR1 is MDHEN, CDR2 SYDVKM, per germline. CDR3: CASSSTSEQYF. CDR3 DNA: TGTGCCAGCAGTTCCACTAGCGAGCAGTACTTC.

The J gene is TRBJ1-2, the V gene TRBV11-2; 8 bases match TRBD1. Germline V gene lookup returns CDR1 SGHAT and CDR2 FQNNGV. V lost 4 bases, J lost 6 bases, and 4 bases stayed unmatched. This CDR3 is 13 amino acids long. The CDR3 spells CASSSGQGDGYTF. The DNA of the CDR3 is TGTGCCAGCAGCTCCGGACAGGGTGATGGCTACACCTTC.

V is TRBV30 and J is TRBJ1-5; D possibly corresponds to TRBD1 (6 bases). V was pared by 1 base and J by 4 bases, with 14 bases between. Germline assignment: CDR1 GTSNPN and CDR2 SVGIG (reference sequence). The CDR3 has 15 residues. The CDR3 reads CAWSGPQGINQPQHF. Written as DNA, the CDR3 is TGTGCCTGGAGTGGCCCTCAGGGGATTAATCAGCCCCAGCATTTT.

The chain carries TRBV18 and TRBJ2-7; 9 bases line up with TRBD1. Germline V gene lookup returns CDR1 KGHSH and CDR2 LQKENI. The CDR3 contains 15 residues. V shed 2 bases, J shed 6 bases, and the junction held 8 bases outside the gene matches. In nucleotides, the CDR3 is TGTGCCAGCTCACCAACAGGGGGCGACGGGATCGAGCAGTACTTC. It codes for CASSPTGGDGIEQYF.

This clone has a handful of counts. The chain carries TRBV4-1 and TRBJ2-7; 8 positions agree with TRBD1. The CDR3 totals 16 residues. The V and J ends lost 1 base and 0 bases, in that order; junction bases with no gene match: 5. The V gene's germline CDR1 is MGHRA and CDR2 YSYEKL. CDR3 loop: CASSQADRASSYEQYF. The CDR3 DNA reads TGCGCCAGCAGCCAAGCGGACAGGGCCAGCTCCTACGAGCAGTACTTC.

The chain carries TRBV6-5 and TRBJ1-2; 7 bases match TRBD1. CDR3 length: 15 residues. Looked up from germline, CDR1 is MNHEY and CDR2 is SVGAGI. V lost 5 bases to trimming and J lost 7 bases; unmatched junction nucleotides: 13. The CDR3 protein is CASSPTRDSSRGYTF. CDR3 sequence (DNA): TGTGCCAGCAGTCCGACCCGGGACAGTTCCCGTGGCTACACCTTC.

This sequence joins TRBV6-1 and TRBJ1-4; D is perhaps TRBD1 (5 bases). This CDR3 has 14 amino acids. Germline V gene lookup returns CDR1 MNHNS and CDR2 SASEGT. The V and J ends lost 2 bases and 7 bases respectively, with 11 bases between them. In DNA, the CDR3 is TGTGCCAGCAGTGAATTGGGGGGGGGTGAAAAACTGTTTTTT. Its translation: CASSELGGGEKLFF.

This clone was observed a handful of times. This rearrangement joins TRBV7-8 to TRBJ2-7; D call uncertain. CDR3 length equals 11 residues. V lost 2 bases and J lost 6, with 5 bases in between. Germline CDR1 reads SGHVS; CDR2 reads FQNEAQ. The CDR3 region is CASSLKSEQYF. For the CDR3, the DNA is TGTGCCAGCAGCTTAAAGAGCGAGCAGTACTTC.

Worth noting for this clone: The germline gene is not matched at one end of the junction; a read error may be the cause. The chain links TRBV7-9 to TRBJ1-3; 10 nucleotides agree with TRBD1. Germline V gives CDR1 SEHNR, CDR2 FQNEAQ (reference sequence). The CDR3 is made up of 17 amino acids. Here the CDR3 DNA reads TGTGTCAGCAGCTCCCGCGAGACAGGGGGCTCGAGAAACACCATATATTTT. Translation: CVSSSRETGGSRNTIYF. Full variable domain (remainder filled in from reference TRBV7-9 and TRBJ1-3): DTGVSQNPRHKITKRGQNVTFRCDPISEHNRLYWYRQTLGQGPEFLTYFQNEAQLEKSRLLSDRFSAERPKGSFSTLEIQRTEQGDSAMYLCVSSSRETGGSRNTIYFGEGSWLTVV.

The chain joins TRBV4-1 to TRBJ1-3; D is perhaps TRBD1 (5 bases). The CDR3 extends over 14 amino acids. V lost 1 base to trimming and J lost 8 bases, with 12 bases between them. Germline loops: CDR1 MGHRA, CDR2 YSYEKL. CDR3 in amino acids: CASSQGIRADTIYF. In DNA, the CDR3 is TGCGCCAGCAGCCAAGGAATCAGGGCGGACACCATATATTTT.

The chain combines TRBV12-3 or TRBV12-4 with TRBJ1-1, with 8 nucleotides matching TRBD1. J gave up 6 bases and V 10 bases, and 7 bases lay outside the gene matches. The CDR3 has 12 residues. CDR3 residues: CAITGGTAEAFF. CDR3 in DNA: TGTGCCATTACAGGGGGAACGGCTGAAGCTTTCTTT.

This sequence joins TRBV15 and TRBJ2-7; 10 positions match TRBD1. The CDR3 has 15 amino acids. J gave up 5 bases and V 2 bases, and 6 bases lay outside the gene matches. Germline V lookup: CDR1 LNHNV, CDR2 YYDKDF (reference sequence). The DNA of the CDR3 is TGTGCCACCAGCAGAACCAGACAGGGGGCCCACGAGCAGTACTTC. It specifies CATSRTRQGAHEQYF.

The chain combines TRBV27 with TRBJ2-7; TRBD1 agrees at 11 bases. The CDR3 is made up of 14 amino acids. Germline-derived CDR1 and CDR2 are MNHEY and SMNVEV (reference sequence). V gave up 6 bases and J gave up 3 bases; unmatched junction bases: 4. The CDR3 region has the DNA TGTGCCAGCAGCCGCGGGACAGGGGGCTACGAGCAGTACTTC. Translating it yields CASSRGTGGYEQYF.

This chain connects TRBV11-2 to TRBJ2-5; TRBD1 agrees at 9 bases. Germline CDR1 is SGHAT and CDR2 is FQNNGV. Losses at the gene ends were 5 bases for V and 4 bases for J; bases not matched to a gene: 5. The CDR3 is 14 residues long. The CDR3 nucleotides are TGTGCCAGCAGCACCCCGGGACAGGGAGAGACCCAGTACTTC. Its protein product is CASSTPGQGETQYF.

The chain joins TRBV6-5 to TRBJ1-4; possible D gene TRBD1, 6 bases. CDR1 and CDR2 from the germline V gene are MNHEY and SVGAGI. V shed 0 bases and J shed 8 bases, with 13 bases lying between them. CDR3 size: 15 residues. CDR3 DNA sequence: TGTGCCAGCAGTTACTCTTCAGGGGTGAACGAAAAACTGTTTTTT. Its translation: CASSYSSGVNEKLFF.

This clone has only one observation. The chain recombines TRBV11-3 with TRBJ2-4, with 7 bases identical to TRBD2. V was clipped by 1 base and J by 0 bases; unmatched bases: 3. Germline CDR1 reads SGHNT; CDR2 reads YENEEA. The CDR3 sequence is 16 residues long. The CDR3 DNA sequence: TGTGCCAGCAGCTTAGGGGCGGGAGTAGCCAAAAACATTCAGTACTTC. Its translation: CASSLGAGVAKNIQYF.

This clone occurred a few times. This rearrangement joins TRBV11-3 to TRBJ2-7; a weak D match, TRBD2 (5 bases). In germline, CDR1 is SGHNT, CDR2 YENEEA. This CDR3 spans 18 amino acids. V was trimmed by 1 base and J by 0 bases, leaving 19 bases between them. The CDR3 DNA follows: TGTGCCAGCAGCTTAGTGTTTGGACCTACGAGGGACTCCTACGAGCAGTACTTC. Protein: CASSLVFGPTRDSYEQYF.

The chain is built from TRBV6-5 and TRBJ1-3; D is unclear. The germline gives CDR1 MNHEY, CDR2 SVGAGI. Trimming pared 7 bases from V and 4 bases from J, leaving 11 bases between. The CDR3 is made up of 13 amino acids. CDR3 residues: CASTPEVGNTIYF. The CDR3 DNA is TGTGCCAGCACCCCCGAGGTGGGAAACACCATATATTTT.

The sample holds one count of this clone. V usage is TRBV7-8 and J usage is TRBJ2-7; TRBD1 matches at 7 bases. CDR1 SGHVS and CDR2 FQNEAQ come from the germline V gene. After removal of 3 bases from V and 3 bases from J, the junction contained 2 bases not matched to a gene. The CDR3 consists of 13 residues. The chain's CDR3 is CASSLNRGYEQYF. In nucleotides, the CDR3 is TGTGCCAGCAGCTTGAACAGGGGCTACGAGCAGTACTTC.

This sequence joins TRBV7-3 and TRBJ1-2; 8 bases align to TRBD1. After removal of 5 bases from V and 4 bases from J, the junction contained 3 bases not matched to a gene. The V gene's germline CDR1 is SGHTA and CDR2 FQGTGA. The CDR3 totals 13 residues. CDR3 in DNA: TGTGCCAGCAGCCATGGACAGGGCTATGGCTACACCTTC. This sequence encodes CASSHGQGYGYTF.

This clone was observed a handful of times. The CDR3 loop is CASSQGGQNQPQHF. CDR3 in DNA: TGTGCCAGCAGCCAAGGGGGGCAGAATCAGCCCCAGCATTTT. This rearrangement joins TRBV3-1 (or the pseudogene TRBV3-2) to TRBJ1-5; TRBD1 is a possible D gene (6 bases). The V gene's germline CDR1 is LGHDT and CDR2 YNNKEL (reference sequence). The ends were cut back, 1 base at V and 4 bases at J, with 8 bases in the middle. CDR3 length equals 14 residues.

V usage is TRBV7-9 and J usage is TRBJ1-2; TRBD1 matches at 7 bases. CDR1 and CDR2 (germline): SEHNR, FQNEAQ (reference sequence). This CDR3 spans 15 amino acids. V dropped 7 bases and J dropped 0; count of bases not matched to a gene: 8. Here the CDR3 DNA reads TGTGCCAGCACCCCAGGGGGAGTTGCTAACTATGGCTACACCTTC. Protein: CASTPGGVANYGYTF.

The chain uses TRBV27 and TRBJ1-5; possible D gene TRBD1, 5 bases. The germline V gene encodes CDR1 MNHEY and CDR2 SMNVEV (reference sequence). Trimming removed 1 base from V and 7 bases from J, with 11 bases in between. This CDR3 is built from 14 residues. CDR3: CASSLYGGGQPQHF. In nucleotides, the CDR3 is TGTGCCAGCAGTTTATACGGGGGTGGGCAGCCCCAGCATTTT.

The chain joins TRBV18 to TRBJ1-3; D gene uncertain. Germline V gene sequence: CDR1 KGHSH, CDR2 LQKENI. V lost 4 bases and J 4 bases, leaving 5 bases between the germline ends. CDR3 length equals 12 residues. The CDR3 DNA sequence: TGTGCCAGCTCACTCCGGGGAAACACCATATATTTT. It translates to CASSLRGNTIYF.

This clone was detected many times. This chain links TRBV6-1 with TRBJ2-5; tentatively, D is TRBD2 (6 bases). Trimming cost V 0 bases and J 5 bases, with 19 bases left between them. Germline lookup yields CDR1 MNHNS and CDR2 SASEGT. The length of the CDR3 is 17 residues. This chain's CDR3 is CASSEALGGMGMETQYF. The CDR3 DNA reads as TGTGCCAGCAGTGAAGCCCTTGGCGGGATGGGGATGGAGACCCAGTACTTC.

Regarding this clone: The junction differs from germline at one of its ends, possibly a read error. In nucleotides, the CDR3 is TGTGCCAGCAGCCCAGGGACACCCTCCCACGAGCAGTACTTC. It specifies CASSPGTPSHEQYF. The chain recombines TRBV4-2 with TRBJ2-7; tentative D call: TRBD1 (6 bases). Germline V gene sequence: CDR1 LGHNA, CDR2 YNFKEQ. The CDR3 length is 14 residues.

The CDR3 is CASSRQGGLAKNIQYF. CDR3 nucleotides: TGCGCCAGCAGCCGTCAGGGAGGGTTGGCCAAAAACATTCAGTACTTC. The V and J genes are TRBV5-1 and TRBJ2-4; TRBD2 matches 7 bases. This CDR3 contains 16 residues. CDR1 is SGHRS and CDR2 is YFSETQ in the germline V gene. Trimming cost V 4 bases and J 1 base; bases outside gene matches: 8.

CDR3 DNA sequence: TGTGCCACCAGTGCTTCCGACAGCTACGAGCAGTACTTC. Translating it yields CATSASDSYEQYF. The chain recombines TRBV24-1 with TRBJ2-7, with D possibly matching TRBD1 (5 bases). V was shortened by 5 bases and J by 3 bases, with 10 bases between the two germline ends. This CDR3 is 13 amino acids long. Germline CDR1 and CDR2: KGHDR and SFDVKD.

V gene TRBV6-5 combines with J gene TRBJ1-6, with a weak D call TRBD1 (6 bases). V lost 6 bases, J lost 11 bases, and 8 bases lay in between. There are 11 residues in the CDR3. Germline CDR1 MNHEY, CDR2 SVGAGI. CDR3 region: CASSGQTPLHF. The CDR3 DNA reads TGTGCCAGCAGCGGACAGACACCCCTCCACTTT.

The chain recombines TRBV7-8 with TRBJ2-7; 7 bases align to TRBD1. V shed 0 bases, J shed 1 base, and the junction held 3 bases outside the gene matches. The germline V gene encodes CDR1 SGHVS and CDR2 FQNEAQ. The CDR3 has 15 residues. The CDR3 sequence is CASSLAGQHSYEQYF. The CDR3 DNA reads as TGTGCCAGCAGCTTAGCGGGACAGCATTCCTACGAGCAGTACTTC.